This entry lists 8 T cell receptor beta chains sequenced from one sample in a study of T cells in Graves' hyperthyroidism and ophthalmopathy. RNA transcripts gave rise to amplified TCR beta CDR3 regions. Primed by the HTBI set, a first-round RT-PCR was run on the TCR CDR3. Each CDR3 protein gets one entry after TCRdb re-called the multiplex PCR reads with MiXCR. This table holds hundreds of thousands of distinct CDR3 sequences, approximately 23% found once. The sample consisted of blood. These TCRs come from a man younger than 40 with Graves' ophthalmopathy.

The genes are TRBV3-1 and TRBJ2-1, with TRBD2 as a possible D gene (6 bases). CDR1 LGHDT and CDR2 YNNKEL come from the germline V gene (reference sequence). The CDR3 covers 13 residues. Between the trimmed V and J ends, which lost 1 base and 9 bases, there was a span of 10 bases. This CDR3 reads CASSQGRAGEQFF. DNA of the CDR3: TGTGCCAGCAGCCAAGGGAGGGCAGGTGAGCAGTTCTTC.

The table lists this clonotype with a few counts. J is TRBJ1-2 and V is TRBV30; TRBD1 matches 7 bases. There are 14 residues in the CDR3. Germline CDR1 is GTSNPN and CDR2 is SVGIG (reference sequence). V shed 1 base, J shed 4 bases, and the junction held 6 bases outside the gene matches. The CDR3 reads CAWSAGTDTYGYTF. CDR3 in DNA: TGTGCCTGGAGTGCCGGGACAGATACCTATGGCTACACCTTC.

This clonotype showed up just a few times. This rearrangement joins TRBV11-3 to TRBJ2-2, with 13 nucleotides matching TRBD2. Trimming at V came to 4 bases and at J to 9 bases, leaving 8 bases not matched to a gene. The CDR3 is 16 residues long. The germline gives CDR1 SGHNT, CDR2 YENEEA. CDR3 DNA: TGTGCCAGCAGCTATCGGACTAGCGGGAGTGTCCGGGAGCTGTTTTTT. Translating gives CASSYRTSGSVRELFF.

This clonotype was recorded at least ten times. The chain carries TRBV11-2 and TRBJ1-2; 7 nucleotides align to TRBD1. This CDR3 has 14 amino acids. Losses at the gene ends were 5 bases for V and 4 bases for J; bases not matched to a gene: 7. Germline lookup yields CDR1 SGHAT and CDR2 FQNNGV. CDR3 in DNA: TGTGCCAGCAGCGACACAGGGGTCTCCTATGGCTACACCTTC. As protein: CASSDTGVSYGYTF.

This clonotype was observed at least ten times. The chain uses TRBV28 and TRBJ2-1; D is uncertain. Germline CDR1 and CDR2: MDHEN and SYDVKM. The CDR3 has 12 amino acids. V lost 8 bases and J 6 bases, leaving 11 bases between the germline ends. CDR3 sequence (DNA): TGTGCCAGCCGAGTTTCCGCCAATGAGCAGTTCTTC. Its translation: CASRVSANEQFF.

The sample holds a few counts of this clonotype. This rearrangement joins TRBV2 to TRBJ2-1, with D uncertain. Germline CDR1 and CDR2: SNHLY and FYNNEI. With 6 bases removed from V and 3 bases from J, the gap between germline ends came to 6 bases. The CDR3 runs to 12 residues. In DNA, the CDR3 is TGTGCCAGCAGGAAAAACTACAATGAGCAGTTCTTC. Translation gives CASRKNYNEQFF.

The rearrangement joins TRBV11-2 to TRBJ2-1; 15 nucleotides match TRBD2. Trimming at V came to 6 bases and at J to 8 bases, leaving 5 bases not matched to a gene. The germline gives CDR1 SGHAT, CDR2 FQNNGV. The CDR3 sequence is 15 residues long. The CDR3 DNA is TGTGCCAGCAGTTGGACTAGCGGGAGGGATGATGAGCAGTTCTTC. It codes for CASSWTSGRDDEQFF.

The CDR3 bases are TGTGCCAGTAGGCCTCGTCGGACAGTTAACACTGAAGCTTTCTTT. It specifies CASRPRRTVNTEAFF. V gene TRBV19 combines with J gene TRBJ1-1; perhaps TRBD1 as D (6 bases). This CDR3 has 15 residues. V was shortened by 6 bases and J by 2 bases, with 16 bases between the two germline ends. The germline V gene encodes CDR1 LNHDA and CDR2 SQIVND (reference sequence).